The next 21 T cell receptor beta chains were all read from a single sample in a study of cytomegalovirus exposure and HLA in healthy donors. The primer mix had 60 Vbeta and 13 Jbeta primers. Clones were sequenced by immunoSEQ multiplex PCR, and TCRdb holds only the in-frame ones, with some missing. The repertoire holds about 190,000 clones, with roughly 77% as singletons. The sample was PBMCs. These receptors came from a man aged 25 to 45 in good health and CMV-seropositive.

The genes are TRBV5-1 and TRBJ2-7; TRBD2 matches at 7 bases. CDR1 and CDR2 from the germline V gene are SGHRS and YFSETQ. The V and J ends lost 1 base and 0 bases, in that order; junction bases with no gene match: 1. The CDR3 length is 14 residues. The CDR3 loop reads CASSLTSDSYEQYF. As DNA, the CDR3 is TGCGCCAGCAGCTTGACTAGCGACTCCTACGAGCAGTACTTC.

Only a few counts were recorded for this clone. CDR3: CATIRGNWDTEAFF. DNA of the CDR3: TGTGCCACCATAAGGGGAAATTGGGACACTGAAGCTTTCTTT. The chain links TRBV19 to TRBJ1-1, with D tentatively TRBD1 (5 bases). The germline V and J ends were trimmed by 10 bases and 3 bases, with 18 bases remaining between them. Germline lookup yields CDR1 LNHDA and CDR2 SQIVND (reference sequence). This CDR3 has 14 amino acids.

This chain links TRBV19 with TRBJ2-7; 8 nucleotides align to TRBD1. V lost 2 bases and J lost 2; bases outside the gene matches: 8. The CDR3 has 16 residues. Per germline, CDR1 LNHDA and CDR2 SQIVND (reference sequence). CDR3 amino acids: CASSIMGQAPAYEQYF. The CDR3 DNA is TGTGCCAGTAGTATAATGGGACAGGCTCCCGCCTACGAGCAGTACTTC.

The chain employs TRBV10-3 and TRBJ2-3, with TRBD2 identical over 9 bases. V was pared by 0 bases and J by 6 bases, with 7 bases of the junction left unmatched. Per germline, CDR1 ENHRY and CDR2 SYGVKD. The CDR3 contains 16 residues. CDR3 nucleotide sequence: TGTGCCATCAGTGAGTCCCCAGCGGGGGGCGGGGATACGCAGTATTTT. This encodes CAISESPAGGGDTQYF.

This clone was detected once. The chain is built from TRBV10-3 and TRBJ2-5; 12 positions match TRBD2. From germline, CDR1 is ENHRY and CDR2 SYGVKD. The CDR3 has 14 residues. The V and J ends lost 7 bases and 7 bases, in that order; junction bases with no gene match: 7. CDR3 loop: CAINLAGGEGTQYF. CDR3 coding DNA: TGTGCCATCAATCTAGCGGGGGGGGAGGGGACCCAGTACTTC.

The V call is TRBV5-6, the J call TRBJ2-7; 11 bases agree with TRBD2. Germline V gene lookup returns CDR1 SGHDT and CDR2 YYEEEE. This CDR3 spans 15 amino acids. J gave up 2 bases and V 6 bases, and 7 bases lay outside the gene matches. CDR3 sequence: CASKPLAGGAYEQYF. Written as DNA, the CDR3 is TGTGCCAGCAAACCGTTAGCGGGAGGGGCCTACGAGCAGTACTTC.

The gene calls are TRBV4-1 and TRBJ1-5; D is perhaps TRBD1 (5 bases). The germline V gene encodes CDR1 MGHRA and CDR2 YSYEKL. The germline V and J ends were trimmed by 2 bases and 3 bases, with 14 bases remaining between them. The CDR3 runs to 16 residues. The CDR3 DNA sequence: TGCGCCAGCAGCCAACAAGAAAACAGGCTCAATCAGCCCCAGCATTTT. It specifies CASSQQENRLNQPQHF.

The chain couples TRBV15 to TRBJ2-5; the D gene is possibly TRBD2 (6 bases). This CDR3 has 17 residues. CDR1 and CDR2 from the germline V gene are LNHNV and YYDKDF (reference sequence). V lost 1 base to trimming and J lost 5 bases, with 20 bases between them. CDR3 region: CATSRAMMAGSWETQYF. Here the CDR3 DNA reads TGTGCCACCAGCAGAGCTATGATGGCGGGGTCGTGGGAGACCCAGTACTTC. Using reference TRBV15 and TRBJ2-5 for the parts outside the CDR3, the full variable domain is DAMVIQNPRYQVTQFGKPVTLSCSQTLNHNVMYWYQQKSSQAPKLLFHYYDKDFNNEADTPDNFQSRRPNTSFCFLDIRSPGLGDTAMYLCATSRAMMAGSWETQYFGPGTRLLVL.

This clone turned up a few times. The CDR3 nucleotides read TGTGCCAGCAGCTTTTTAGCGGGACTACAGAACACCGGGGAGCTGTTTTTT. The encoded protein is CASSFLAGLQNTGELFF. The chain recombines TRBV11-2 with TRBJ2-2, with 8 bases fitting TRBD2. The germline CDR1 and CDR2 sequences are SGHAT and FQNNGV. The CDR3 consists of 17 residues. Trimming cost V 3 bases and J 1 base; bases outside gene matches: 7.

CDR3 in amino acids: CASSLGADGGAFF. In DNA form, the CDR3 reads TGTGCCAGCAGCTTAGGGGCAGACGGAGGGGCTTTCTTT. The rearrangement joins TRBV11-3 to TRBJ1-1; D unresolved. The V gene's germline CDR1 is SGHNT and CDR2 YENEEA. The CDR3 length is 13 residues. V shed 1 base and J shed 11 bases, with 14 bases lying between them.

In DNA, the CDR3 is TGTGCCAGCAGCTTAGTGGGACAGGGTAGCGAGCAGTACTTC. Protein sequence: CASSLVGQGSEQYF. The chain has TRBV7-9 and TRBJ2-7, with 9 bases identical to TRBD1. CDR3 length: 14 amino acids. Germline V gives CDR1 SEHNR, CDR2 FQNEAQ (reference sequence). V lost 1 base, J lost 6 bases, and 4 bases stayed unmatched.

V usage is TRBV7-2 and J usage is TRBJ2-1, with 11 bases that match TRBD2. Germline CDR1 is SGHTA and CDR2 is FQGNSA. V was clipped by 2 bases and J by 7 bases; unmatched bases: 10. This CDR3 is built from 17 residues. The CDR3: CASSLTRLAGGRNEQFF. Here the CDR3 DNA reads TGTGCCAGCAGCTTAACGCGGCTAGCGGGGGGAAGGAATGAGCAGTTCTTC.

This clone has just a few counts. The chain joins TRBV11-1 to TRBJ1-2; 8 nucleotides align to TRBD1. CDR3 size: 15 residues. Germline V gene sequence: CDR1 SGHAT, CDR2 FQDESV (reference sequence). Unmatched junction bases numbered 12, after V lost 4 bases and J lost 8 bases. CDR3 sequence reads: CASSSAGTGVVGYTF. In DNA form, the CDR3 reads TGTGCCAGCAGCTCCGCCGGGACAGGAGTTGTGGGCTACACCTTC.

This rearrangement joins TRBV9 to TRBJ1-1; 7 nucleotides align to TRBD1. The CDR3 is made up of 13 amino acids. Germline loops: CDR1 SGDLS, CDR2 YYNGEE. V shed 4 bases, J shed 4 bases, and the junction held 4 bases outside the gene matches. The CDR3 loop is CASSFTGATEAFF. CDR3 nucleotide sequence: TGTGCCAGCAGCTTTACAGGGGCCACTGAAGCTTTCTTT. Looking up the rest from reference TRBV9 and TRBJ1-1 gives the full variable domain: DSGVTQTPKHLITATGQRVTLRCSPRSGDLSVYWYQQSLDQGLQFLIQYYNGEERAKGNILERFSAQQFPDLHSELNLSSLELGDSALYFCASSFTGATEAFFGQGTRLTVV.

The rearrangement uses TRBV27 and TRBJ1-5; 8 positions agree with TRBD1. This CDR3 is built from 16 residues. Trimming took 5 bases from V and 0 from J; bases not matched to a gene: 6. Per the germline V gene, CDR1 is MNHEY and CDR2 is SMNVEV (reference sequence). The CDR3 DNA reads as TGTGCCAGCAGTGGAGACAGGGGCTATAGCAATCAGCCCCAGCATTTT. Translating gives CASSGDRGYSNQPQHF.

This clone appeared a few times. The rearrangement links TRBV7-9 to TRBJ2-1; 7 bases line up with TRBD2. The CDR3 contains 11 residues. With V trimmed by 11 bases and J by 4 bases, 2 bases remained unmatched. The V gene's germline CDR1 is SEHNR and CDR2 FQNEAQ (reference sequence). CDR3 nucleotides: TGTGCCTTCGGGGGGTACAATGAGCAGTTCTTC. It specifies CAFGGYNEQFF. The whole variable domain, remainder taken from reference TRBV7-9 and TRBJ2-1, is DTGVSQNPRHKITKRGQNVTFRCDPISEHNRLYWYRQTLGQGPEFLTYFQNEAQLEKSRLLSDRFSAERPKGSFSTLEIQRTEQGDSAMYLCAFGGYNEQFFGPGTRLTVL.

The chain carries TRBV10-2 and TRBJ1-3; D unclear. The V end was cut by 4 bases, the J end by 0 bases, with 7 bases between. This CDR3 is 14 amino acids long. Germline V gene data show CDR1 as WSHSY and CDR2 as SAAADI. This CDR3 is CASSGQSSGNTIYF. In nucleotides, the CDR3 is TGCGCCAGCAGTGGACAAAGCTCTGGAAACACCATATATTTT.

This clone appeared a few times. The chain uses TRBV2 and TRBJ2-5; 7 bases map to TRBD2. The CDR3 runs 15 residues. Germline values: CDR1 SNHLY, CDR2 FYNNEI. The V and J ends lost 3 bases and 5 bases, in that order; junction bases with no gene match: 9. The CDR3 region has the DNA TGTGCCAGCAGTGACGCGGGAGAAGGGAGGGAGACCCAGTACTTC. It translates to CASSDAGEGRETQYF.

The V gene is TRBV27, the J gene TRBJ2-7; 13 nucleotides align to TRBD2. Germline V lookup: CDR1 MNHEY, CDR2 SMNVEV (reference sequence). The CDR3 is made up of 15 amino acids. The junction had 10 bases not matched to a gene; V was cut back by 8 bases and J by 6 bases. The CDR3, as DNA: TGTGCCAGCCGTTCTAGGACTAGCGGGAGCTCCGAGCAGTACTTC. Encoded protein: CASRSRTSGSSEQYF.

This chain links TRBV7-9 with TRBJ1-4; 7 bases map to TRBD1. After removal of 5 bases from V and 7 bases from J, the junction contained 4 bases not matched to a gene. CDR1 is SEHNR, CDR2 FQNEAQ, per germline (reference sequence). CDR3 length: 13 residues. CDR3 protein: CASSAQGTEKLFF. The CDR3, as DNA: TGTGCCAGCAGCGCACAGGGGACTGAAAAACTGTTTTTT.

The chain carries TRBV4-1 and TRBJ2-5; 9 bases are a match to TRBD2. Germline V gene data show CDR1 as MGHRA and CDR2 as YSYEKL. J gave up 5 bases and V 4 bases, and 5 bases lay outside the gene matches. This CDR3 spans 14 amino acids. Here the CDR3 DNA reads TGCGCCAGCAGCCCGCGGGGGGGCCGGGAGACCCAGTACTTC. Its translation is CASSPRGGRETQYF.